The rows below give T cell receptor beta chains drawn from one sample of a study of OX40 agonist ivuxolimab in advanced cancers. Assay: immunoSEQ multiplex PCR; the TCRdb copy retains only in-frame clones and omits some. This sample has around 63,000 clones, with roughly nine tenths found just once. The input for sequencing was CD4+ or CD8+ T cells sorted from blood, taken in a trial of the OX40 agonist ivuxolimab. Receptors originate from an adult with an advanced solid tumor such as melanoma, head and neck, liver or kidney cancer. CDR3s include the opening cysteine and the closing phenylalanine or tryptophan. A D gene is named only where the DNA matches it firmly. Clone size, where shown, is once, few, many, or a class for clones that have expanded.

>.|TRBV6-5|TRBD1|TRBJ2-7
CASSWDRTSYEQYF
TGTGCCAGCAGCTGGGACAGGACCTCCTACGAGCAGTACTTC
>few|TRBV7-2|.|TRBJ1-6
CASSLDNSPLHF
TGTGCCAGCAGCCTCGATAATTCACCCCTCCACTTT
>.|TRBV6-6|.|TRBJ2-2
CASSYSVLGYTGELFF
TGTGCCAGCAGTTACAGTGTCCTTGGGTACACCGGGGAGCTGTTTTTT
>.|TRBV28|.|TRBJ2-7
CASTTPGASYEQYF
TGTGCCAGCACCACACCGGGCGCCTCCTACGAGCAGTACTTC
>.|TRBV2|TRBD1|TRBJ1-5
CASMGTGGAAQPQHF
TGTGCCAGCATGGGGACAGGGGGCGCAGCGCAGCCCCAGCATTTT
>.|TRBV6-1|.|TRBJ2-1
CASSESGSYNEQFF
TGTGCCAGCAGTGAAAGCGGCTCCTACAATGAGCAGTTCTTC
>few|TRBV7-9|TRBD1|TRBJ2-5
CASSPRTGVSQETQYF
TGTGCCAGCAGCCCCCGGACAGGGGTCTCGCAAGAGACCCAGTACTTC
>.|TRBV5-1|.|TRBJ1-1
CASSGRILAANTEAFF
TGCGCCAGCAGCGGCCGTATTTTGGCGGCGAACACTGAAGCTTTCTTT
>few|TRBV2|.|TRBJ2-2
CASSDGGTQSF
TGTGCCAGCAGTGATGGGGGGACACAATCCTTT
>.|TRBV6-6|TRBD2|TRBJ2-7
CASSSTSGSAHEQYF
TGTGCCAGCAGTTCGACTAGCGGGAGTGCCCACGAGCAGTACTTC
>.|TRBV11-2|TRBD1|TRBJ2-5
CASSLKGSGQGVRETQYF
TGTGCCAGCAGCTTAAAAGGATCTGGACAGGGGGTAAGGGAGACCCAGTACTTC
>.|TRBV16|.|TRBJ1-2
CASSLSLAPFYGYTF
TGTGCCAGCAGCCTGAGCCTGGCTCCCTTCTATGGCTACACCTTC
>once|TRBV5-6|TRBD1|TRBJ1-1
CASSGTGTANTEAFF
TGTGCCAGCAGCGGAACCGGGACAGCGAACACTGAAGCTTTCTTT
>few|TRBV6-1|.|TRBJ2-7
CASRLPGTYEQYF
TGTGCCAGCAGGCTCCCGGGCACCTACGAGCAGTACTTC
>.|TRBV11-2|.|TRBJ2-7
CASSLTVRASYEQYF
TGTGCCAGCAGCTTAACGGTCAGGGCATCCTACGAGCAGTACTTC
>.|TRBV5-4|.|TRBJ1-4
CASSPSGVRNEKLFF
TGTGCCAGCAGCCCATCAGGGGTACGCAATGAAAAACTGTTTTTT